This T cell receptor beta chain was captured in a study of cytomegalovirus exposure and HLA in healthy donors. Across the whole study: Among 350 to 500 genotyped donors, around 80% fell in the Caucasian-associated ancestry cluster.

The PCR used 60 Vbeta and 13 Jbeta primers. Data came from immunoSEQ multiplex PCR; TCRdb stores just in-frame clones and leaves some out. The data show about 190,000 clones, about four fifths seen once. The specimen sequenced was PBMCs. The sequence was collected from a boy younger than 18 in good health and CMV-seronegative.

CDR3 sequence: CATGQYSYEQYF. DNA for the CDR3: TGCGCCACCGGACAATATTCCTACGAGCAGTACTTC. The rearrangement uses TRBV10-1 and TRBJ2-7, with D tentatively TRBD1 (5 bases). Germline-derived CDR1 and CDR2 are WNHNN and SYGVQD (reference sequence). The V end lost 10 bases, the J end lost 1 base, and 11 bases lay between the germline ends. The CDR3 has 12 amino acids.